The rows below give T cell receptor beta chains drawn from one sample of a study of cytomegalovirus exposure and HLA in healthy donors. Some clones are missing from TCRdb's copy, which holds only in-frame ones; the method was immunoSEQ multiplex PCR. The sample lists around 130,000 clones, roughly four fifths seen once, with around 6.4% in the top ten. Sequencing was performed on PBMCs. The receptors were sampled from a middle-aged woman in good health and CMV-seropositive. Both conserved end residues are part of each CDR3. Fields, in order: J gene, D gene, V gene, CDR3 protein, CDR3 DNA. A D gene is named only where the DNA matches it firmly.

TRBJ1-1	-	TRBV2	CASSTGRYTEAFF	TGTGCCAGCAGTACAGGACGCTACACTGAAGCTTTCTTT
TRBJ1-1	TRBD1	TRBV5-1	CASSTGQGALNTEAFF	TGCGCCAGCAGCACCGGACAGGGGGCCCTGAACACTGAAGCTTTCTTT
TRBJ1-2	-	TRBV4-3	CASSQSSTGYGYTF	TGCGCCAGCAGCCAATCCTCGACAGGCTATGGCTACACCTTC
TRBJ2-3	-	TRBV4-1	CASSQLGVTDTQYF	TGCGCCAGCAGCCAACTAGGTGTCACAGATACGCAGTATTTT
TRBJ2-2	TRBD1	TRBV7-7	CASSLGTGVGELFF	TGTGCTAGCAGCTTAGGGACAGGGGTCGGGGAGCTGTTTTTT
TRBJ2-4	-	TRBV18	CASSPAAKNIQYF	TGTGCCAGCTCACCTGCGGCCAAAAACATTCAGTACTTC
TRBJ2-5	-	TRBV11-2	CASSFRETQYF	TGTGCCAGCAGCTTCCGAGAGACCCAGTACTTC
TRBJ2-2	-	TRBV6-5	CASSSGAGAGTGELFF	TGTGCCAGCAGTTCGGGTGCGGGGGCGGGCACCGGGGAGCTGTTTTTT
TRBJ2-1	TRBD2	TRBV30	CAWSEASGGADEQFF	TGTGCCTGGAGTGAAGCTAGCGGGGGGGCAGATGAGCAGTTCTTC
TRBJ1-1	-	TRBV7-2	CASSSGQNTEAFF	TGTGCCAGCAGCTCTGGACAGAACACTGAAGCTTTCTTT
TRBJ1-1	TRBD1	TRBV5-6	CANNSQGVNAEAFF	TGTGCCAACAACTCACAGGGGGTAAATGCTGAAGCTTTCTTT
TRBJ1-6	TRBD1	TRBV5-1	CASSWTGGNSPLHF	TGCGCCAGCAGTTGGACAGGGGGTAATTCACCCCTCCACTTT
TRBJ2-7	TRBD1	TRBV28	CASSLQPGQGYEQYF	TGTGCCAGCAGTTTACAACCGGGACAGGGGTACGAGCAGTACTTC